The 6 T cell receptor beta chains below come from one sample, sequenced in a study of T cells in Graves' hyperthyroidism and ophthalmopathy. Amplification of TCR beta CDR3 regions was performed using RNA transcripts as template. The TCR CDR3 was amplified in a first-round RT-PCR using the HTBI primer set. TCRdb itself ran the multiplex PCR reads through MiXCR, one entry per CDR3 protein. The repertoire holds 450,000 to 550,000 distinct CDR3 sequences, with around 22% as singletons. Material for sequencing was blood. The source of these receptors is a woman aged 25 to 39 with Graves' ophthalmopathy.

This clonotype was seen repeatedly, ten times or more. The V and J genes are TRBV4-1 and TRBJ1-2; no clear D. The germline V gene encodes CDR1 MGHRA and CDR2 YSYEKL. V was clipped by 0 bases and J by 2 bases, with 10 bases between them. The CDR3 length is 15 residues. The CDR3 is CASSQESRVNYGYTF. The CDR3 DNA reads TGCGCCAGCAGCCAAGAGTCACGGGTCAACTATGGCTACACCTTC.

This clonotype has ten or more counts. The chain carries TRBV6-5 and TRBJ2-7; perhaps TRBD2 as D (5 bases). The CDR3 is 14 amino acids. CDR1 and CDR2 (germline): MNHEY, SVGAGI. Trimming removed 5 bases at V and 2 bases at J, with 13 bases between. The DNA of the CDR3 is TGTGCCAGCAGTCCACGGACTTCAACCTACGAGCAGTACTTC. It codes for CASSPRTSTYEQYF.

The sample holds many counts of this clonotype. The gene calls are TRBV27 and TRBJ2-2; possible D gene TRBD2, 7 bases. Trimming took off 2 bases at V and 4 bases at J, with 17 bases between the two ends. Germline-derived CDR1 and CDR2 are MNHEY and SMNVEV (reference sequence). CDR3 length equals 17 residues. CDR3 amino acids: CASSLIGRGGSTGELFF. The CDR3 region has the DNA TGTGCCAGCAGTTTAATCGGCAGGGGAGGGAGCACCGGGGAGCTGTTTTTT.

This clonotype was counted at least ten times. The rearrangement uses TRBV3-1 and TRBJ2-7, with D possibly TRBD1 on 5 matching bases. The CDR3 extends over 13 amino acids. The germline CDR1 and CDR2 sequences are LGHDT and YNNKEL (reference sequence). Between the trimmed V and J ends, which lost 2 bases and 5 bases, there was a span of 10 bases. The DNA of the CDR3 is TGTGCCAGCAGCCAACAGGGAAGGGACGAGCAGTACTTC. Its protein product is CASSQQGRDEQYF.

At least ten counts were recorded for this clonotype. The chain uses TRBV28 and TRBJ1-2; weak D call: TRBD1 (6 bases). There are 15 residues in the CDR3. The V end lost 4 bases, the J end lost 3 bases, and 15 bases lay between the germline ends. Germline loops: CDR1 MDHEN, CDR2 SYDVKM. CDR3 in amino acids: CASSSLASGDYGYTF. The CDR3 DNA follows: TGTGCCAGCAGTTCCCTGGCTTCAGGGGACTATGGCTACACCTTC.

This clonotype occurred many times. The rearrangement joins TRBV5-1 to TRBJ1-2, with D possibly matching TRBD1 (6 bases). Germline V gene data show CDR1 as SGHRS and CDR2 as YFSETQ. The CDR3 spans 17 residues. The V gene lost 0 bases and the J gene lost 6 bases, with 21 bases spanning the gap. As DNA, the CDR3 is TGCGCCAGCAGCTTGGCCTTCTTCGGGGGGCCGGGAGATGGCTACACCTTC. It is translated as CASSLAFFGGPGDGYTF.